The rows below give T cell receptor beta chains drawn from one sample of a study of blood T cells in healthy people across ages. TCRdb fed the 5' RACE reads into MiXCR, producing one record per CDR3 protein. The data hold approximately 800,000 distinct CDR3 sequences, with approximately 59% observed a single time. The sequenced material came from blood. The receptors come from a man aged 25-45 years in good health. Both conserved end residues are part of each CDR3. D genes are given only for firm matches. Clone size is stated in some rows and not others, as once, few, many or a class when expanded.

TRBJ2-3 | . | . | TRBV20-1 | TGCAGTGCCGTGGGGCCGGGAACAGATACGCAGTATTTT | CSAVGPGTDTQYF
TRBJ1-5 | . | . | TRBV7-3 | TGTGCCAGCAGCTCGGACATGGACACTAGCAATCAGCCCCAGCATTTT | CASSSDMDTSNQPQHF
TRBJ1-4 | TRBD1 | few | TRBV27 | TGTGCCAGCAGAAACGGGACAGGTCCTGAAAAACTGTTTTTT | CASRNGTGPEKLFF
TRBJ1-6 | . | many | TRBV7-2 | TGTGCCAGCAGCTTATCGCGAACAGATAATTCACCCCTCCACTTT | CASSLSRTDNSPLHF
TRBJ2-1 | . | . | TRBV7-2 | TGTGCCAGCAGCTTAGCGGGACCTGGGGTTAACGAGCAGTTCTTC | CASSLAGPGVNEQFF
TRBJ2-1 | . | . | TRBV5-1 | TGCGCCAGCAGCATCGGACAGAACAATGAGCAGTTCTTC | CASSIGQNNEQFF
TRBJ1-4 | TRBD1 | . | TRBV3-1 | TGTGCCAGCAGCCTGGGACAGGGGGCGCGTAAACTGTTTTTT | CASSLGQGARKLFF
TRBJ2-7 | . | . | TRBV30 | TGTGCCTGGACCGTACGTAACACGCACTCCTACGAGCAGTACTTC | CAWTVRNTHSYEQYF
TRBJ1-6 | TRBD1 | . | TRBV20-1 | TGCAGTGCCAAGAAAGGGGGCGCGGGATCACCCCTCCACTTT | CSAKKGGAGSPLHF
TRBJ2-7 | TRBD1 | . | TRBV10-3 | TGTGCCAACAGTGAGCAAAGGGGGCCATCCTACGAGCAGTACTTC | CANSEQRGPSYEQYF
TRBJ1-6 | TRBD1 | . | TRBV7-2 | TGTGCCAGCAGCTCCAGCCTGGGACAGACGAAGTCACCCCTCCACTTT | CASSSSLGQTKSPLHF
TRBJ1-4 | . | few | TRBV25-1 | TGTGCCAGCAGTGATTCACCGGGGTTCGAAAAACTGTTTTTT | CASSDSPGFEKLFF
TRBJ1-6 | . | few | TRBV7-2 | TGTGCCAGCAGCTTAGCACTACAGGGAGGTAATTCACCCCTCCACTTT | CASSLALQGGNSPLHF
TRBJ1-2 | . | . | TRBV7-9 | TGTGCCAGTAGTCTCGCGGACGGCTACACCTTC | CASSLADGYTF
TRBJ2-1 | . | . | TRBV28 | TGTGCCAGCAGTTTGGTTGGTAGGGGTGAGCAGTTCTTC | CASSLVGRGEQFF
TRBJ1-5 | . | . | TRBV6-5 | TGTGCCAGCCAGGACGGGGGCAATCAGCCCCAGCATTTT | CASQDGGNQPQHF
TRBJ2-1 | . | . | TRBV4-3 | TGCGCCAGCAGCCAAGACAGGACAGAGTCTTACAATGAGCAGTTCTTC | CASSQDRTESYNEQFF
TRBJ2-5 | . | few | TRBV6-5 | TGTGCCAGCAGTTACGGGGCTTACCTTGGGGAGACCCAGTACTTC | CASSYGAYLGETQYF
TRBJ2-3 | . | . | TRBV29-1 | TGCAGCGTTGAAGACGAGCATACGCAGTATTTT | CSVEDEHTQYF
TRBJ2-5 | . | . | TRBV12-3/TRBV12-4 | TGTGCCAGCAGTCCTGGACAGCAGCAAGAGACCCAGTACTTC | CASSPGQQQETQYF
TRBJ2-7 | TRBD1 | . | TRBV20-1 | TGCAGTGCTAGGGTGTTGGGACAGGGATCCTACGAGCAGTACTTC | CSARVLGQGSYEQYF
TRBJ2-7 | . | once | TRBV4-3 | TGCGCCGGCAGCCAAGTGACCGGGACTCCCTCCTACGAGCAGTACTTC | CAGSQVTGTPSYEQYF
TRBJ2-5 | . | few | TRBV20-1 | TGCAGTGCTAGAAGTATCGGGGGACGGGAGACCCAGTACTTC | CSARSIGGRETQYF
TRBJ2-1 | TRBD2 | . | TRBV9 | TGTGCCAGCAGTAGCGGGGGCCGGGTAAATGAGCAGTTCTTC | CASSSGGRVNEQFF
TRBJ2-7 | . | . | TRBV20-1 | TGCAGTGCTAGCGGTCAGGCTCACTACGAGCAGTACTTC | CSASGQAHYEQYF
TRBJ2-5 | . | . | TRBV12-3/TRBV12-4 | TGTGCCAGCAGGCCCACCGGGTTCAAAGAGACCCAGTACTTC | CASRPTGFKETQYF
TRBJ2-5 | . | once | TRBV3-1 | TGTGCCAGCAGCCAAGATGGGTCGAAGACCCAGTACTTC | CASSQDGSKTQYF
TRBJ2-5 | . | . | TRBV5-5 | TGTGCCAGCACCAGGGCAGGGCGTCAAGAGACCCAGTACTTC | CASTRAGRQETQYF
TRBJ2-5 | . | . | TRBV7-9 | TGTGCCAGCAGCGCAGGACCGGGGCAGGGCGACGAGACCCAGTACTTC | CASSAGPGQGDETQYF
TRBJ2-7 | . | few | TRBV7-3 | TGTGCCAGCAGCTTAGGGGGCTGGTCCTACGAGCAGTACTTC | CASSLGGWSYEQYF
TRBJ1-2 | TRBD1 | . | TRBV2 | TGTGCCAGCAGGGGGGGGACAGGGACGGCTGGCTACACCTTC | CASRGGTGTAGYTF
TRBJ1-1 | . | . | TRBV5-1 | TGCGCCAGCAGCGTTCCTACAGGTTCTGAAGCTTTCTTT | CASSVPTGSEAFF
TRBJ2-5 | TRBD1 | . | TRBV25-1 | TGTGCCAGCAGTGAATATTTGGGACAGGGCAAAGAGACCCAGTACTTC | CASSEYLGQGKETQYF
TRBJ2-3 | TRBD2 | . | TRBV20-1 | TGCAGTGCTAGAGAATATAGCGGGGGGCCCACAGATACGCAGTATTTT | CSAREYSGGPTDTQYF
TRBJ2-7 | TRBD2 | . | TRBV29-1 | TGCAGCGTTGTGGCGGGGGGCCCCTACGAGCAGTACTTC | CSVVAGGPYEQYF
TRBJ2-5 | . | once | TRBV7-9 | TGTGCCAGCAGCGTAGGGCAGGACGGAGAGACCCAGTACTTC | CASSVGQDGETQYF
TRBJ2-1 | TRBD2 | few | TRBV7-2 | TGTGCCAGCAGCCAAACTAGCGGGGGGGACTACAATGAGCAGTTCTTC | CASSQTSGGDYNEQFF
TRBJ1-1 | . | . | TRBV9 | TGTGCCAGCAGCCTCGAAGGGGTCCCGAACACTGAAGCTTTCTTT | CASSLEGVPNTEAFF
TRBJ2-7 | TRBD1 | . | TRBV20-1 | TGCAGTGCTAGACCTTTGACAGGGTATACCTACGAGCAGTACTTC | CSARPLTGYTYEQYF
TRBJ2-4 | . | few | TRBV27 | TGTGCCAGCAGTTTAATTGGAGGTCGATCAGTAAAAAACATTCAGTACTTC | CASSLIGGRSVKNIQYF
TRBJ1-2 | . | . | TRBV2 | TGTGCCAGCATTACCGGGAGGGTCGGAGGCTACACCTTC | CASITGRVGGYTF
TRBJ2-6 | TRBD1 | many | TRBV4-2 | TGTGCCAGCAGCCCCAACGAAAGACAGGGTTTCTCTGGGGCCAACGTCCTGACTTTC | CASSPNERQGFSGANVLTF
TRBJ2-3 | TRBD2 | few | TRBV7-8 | TGTGCCAGCAGCCCATGGGCAAGCGGGGAATTCACAGATACGCAGTATTTT | CASSPWASGEFTDTQYF
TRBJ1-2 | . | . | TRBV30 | TGTGCCTGGAACCGGGACTTCTATGGCTACACCTTC | CAWNRDFYGYTF
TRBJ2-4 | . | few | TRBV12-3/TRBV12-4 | TGTGCCAGCAGTTTCGGAAGTAACATTCAGTACTTC | CASSFGSNIQYF
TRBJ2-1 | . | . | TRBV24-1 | TGTGCCACCTCACTCGGGTTCTACAATGAGCAGTTCTTC | CATSLGFYNEQFF
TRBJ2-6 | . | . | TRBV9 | TGTGCCAGCAGCGTAGGGGGTAGAACCTCTGGGGCCAACGTCCTGACTTTC | CASSVGGRTSGANVLTF
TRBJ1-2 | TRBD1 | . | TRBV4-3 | TGCGCCAGCAGCCAAGTAGGGGACAGGGGTGGGTATGGCTACACCTTC | CASSQVGDRGGYGYTF
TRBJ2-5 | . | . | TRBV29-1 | TGCAGCGTTGAGGGCCAAGAGACCCAGTACTTC | CSVEGQETQYF
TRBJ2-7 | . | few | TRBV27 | TGTGCCAGCGGGTTCTTGTACGAGCAGTACTTC | CASGFLYEQYF
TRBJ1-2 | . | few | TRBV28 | TGTGCCAGCAGGGGGGGGCTAAACTATGGCTACACCTTC | CASRGGLNYGYTF
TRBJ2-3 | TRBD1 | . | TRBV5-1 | TGCGCCAGCAGCGGGGGGACAGGTTCAACAGATACGCAGTATTTT | CASSGGTGSTDTQYF
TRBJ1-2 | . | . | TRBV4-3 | TGCGCCAGCAGCCCCGGCAAGACCAGGGGCTATGGCTACACCTTC | CASSPGKTRGYGYTF
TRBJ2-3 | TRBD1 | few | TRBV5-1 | TGCGCCAGCAGCGAGGGGGCGGCGACAGATACGCAGTATTTT | CASSEGAATDTQYF
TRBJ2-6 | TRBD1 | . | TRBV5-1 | TGCGCCAGCAGTAGGGGGACAGGGAGACTCTCTGGGGCCAACGTCCTGACTTTC | CASSRGTGRLSGANVLTF
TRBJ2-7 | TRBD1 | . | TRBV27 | TGTGCCAGCAGTTTTGACAGGGGCGGCGAGCAGTACTTC | CASSFDRGGEQYF
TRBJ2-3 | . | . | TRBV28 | TGTGCCAGCAGTCCCGGGGCAATTAGCACAGATACGCAGTATTTT | CASSPGAISTDTQYF
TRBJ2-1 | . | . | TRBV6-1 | TGTGCCAGCAGTGAAGCCCCACAGGGCTCCTACAATGAGCAGTTCTTC | CASSEAPQGSYNEQFF